Listed below are T cell receptor beta chains from one sample, sequenced in a study of molecular identifiers for immune sequencing clone quantification. TCRdb re-called the PCR reads with MiXCR, one entry per CDR3 protein. The table records about 320,000 distinct CDR3 sequences, roughly a quarter of them present only once. Sequenced sample: naive CD8+ T cells from blood, with Jurkat cell RNA spiked in. The receptors were sampled from a human donor in good health. Some libraries in this study had Jurkat cell RNA spiked in. Each CDR3 is given with its conserved first and last residue.

V gene	J gene	CDR3 protein
TRBV29-1	TRBJ1-3	CSVEGGRDPGNTIYF
TRBV12-3/TRBV12-4	TRBJ2-3	CASSFGGGSTDTQYF
TRBV9	TRBJ2-3	CASSGLSGGAYPTDTQYF
TRBV28	TRBJ2-5	CASTQGLAQETQYF
TRBV19	TRBJ2-7	CASSRGQEVYEQYF
TRBV5-1	TRBJ2-7	CASSNIQTGSYEQYF
TRBV5-1	TRBJ2-7	CASSALGVGAYEQYF
TRBV28	TRBJ2-5	CASRTQQDPGSRETQYF
TRBV6-1	TRBJ1-4	CASSADDLNGKLFF
TRBV6-1	TRBJ2-3	CASSEVQLAGVDTQYF
TRBV7-6	TRBJ2-3	CASSLAGGPRGDTQYF
TRBV7-2	TRBJ1-3	CASSSSNGNTIYF
TRBV4-1	TRBJ2-7	CASCQDRDVREQYF
TRBV2	TRBJ1-2	CASSEMDRSYGYTF
TRBV4-2	TRBJ2-3	CASSQGTSGTDTKYF
TRBV20-1	TRBJ2-3	CSARSSGTSGRASDTQYF
TRBV14	TRBJ1-5	CASSLRTCPQHF
TRBV11-2	TRBJ2-5	CASSLAFRAGETQYF
TRBV7-9	TRBJ2-7	CASSSPGAYEQYF
TRBV6-2/TRBV6-3	TRBJ2-1	CASSAGTRGSDEQFF
TRBV29-1	TRBJ2-7	CSVKSPRENLRYEQYF
TRBV30	TRBJ1-4	CAWNEQGFGEKLFF
TRBV9	TRBJ1-4	CASSSFSAAGKLFF
TRBV2	TRBJ2-5	CASSLSGGALETQYF
TRBV7-2	TRBJ2-7	CASSLYDSSYEQYF
TRBV2	TRBJ2-3	CASKEGDRDTQYF
TRBV29-1	TRBJ1-2	CSVEDPPYGYTF
TRBV5-1	TRBJ1-1	CASSFVLGGTEAFF
TRBV2	TRBJ2-3	CASSEALGGLGDTQYF
TRBV7-9	TRBJ1-1	CASSPPGTGGEAFF
TRBV11-2	TRBJ2-7	CASSPDRNAYEQYF
TRBV19	TRBJ1-1	CASTAGGKNTEAFF
TRBV3-1	TRBJ2-1	CASSQEGTPGDYNEQFF
TRBV12-3/TRBV12-4	TRBJ1-2	CASSFRVTGTGYTF
TRBV11-2	TRBJ2-1	CASSLDPGYEQFF
TRBV20-1	TRBJ2-3	CSAKETGTSGGTPPDTQYF
TRBV13	TRBJ1-5	CASSLRAVSNQPQHF
TRBV28	TRBJ2-1	CASSPGWSGLAGPTSYNEQFF
TRBV4-1	TRBJ2-7	CASSHTSGRDEQYF
TRBV4-3	TRBJ2-3	CASSPEKAGLDTQYF
TRBV7-9	TRBJ1-1	CASSTIQGEAFF
TRBV5-6	TRBJ2-3	CASSLETGRLTDTQYF
TRBV5-1	TRBJ2-3	CASSLTETLISTDTQYF
TRBV6-5	TRBJ2-3	CASSRGTDTQYF
TRBV25-1	TRBJ1-1	CASSSKGGRTEAFF
TRBV10-1	TRBJ1-5	CASRRSECNQPQHF
TRBV19	TRBJ2-1	CASSGGAGYNEQFF
TRBV7-9	TRBJ2-3	CASSSNLPTSGGGDTQYF
TRBV5-4	TRBJ2-3	CASSLVGQGAHPDTQYF
TRBV6-6	TRBJ2-5	CASSYPEDRVLETQYF